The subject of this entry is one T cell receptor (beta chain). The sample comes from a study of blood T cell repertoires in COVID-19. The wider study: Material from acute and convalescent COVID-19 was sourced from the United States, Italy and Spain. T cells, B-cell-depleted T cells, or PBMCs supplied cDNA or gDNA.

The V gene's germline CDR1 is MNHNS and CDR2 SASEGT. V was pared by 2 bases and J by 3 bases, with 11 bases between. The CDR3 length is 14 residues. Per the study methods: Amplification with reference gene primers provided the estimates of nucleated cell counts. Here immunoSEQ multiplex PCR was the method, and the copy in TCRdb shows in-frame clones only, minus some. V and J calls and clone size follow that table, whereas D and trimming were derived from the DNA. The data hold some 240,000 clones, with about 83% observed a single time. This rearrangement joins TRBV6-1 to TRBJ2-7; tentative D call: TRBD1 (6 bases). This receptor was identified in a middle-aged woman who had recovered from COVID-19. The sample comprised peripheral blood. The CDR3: CASSELGHNYEQYF. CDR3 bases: TGTGCCAGCAGTGAATTGGGACACAACTACGAGCAGTACTTC.